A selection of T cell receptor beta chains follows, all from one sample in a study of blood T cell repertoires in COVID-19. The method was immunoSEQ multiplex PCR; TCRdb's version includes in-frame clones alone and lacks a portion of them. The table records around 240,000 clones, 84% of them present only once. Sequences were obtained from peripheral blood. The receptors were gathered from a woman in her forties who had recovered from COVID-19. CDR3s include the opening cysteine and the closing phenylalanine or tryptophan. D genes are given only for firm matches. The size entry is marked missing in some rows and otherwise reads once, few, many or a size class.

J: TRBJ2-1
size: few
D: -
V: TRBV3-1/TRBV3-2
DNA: TGTGCCAGCAGCCGGGGCAGCTCGTACAATGAGCAGTTCTTC
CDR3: CASSRGSSYNEQFF

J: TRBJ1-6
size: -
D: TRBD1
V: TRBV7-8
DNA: TGTGCCAGCAGTTCCGGGACAGGGGTTTCACCCCTCCACTTT
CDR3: CASSSGTGVSPLHF

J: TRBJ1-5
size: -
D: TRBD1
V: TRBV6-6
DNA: TGTGCCAGCAGTTCGAGACCCGGGACAGGGTATCAGCCCCAGCATTTT
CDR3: CASSSRPGTGYQPQHF

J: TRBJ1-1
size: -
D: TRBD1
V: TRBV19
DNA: TGTGCCAGTAGTAACGACAGGGGAGGTAGAGGCACTGAAGCTTTCTTT
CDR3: CASSNDRGGRGTEAFF

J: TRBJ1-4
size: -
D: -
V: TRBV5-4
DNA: TGTGCCAGCAGCTTGTCTACTTCTCGGGGGGCGCTTAGTGAAAAACTGTTTTTT
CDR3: CASSLSTSRGALSEKLFF

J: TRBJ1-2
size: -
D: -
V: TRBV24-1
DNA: TGTGCCACCAGTGATGCCCAGGGCTATGGCTACACCTTC
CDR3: CATSDAQGYGYTF

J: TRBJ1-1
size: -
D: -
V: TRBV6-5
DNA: TGTGCCAGTCGAGGAGCGGGGATTACTGAAGCTTTCTTT
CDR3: CASRGAGITEAFF

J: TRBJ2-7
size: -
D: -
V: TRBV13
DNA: TGTGCCAGCAGCCCCACGACAGCCCTTATGAAAGGGGAGCAGTACTTC
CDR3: CASSPTTALMKGEQYF

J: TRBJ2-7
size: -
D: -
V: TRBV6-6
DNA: TGTGCCAGCAGGGCCAGACAGAGCGACGAGCAGTACTTC
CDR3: CASRARQSDEQYF

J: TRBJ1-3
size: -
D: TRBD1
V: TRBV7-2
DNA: TGTGCCAGCAGCAATGGACAGGGGGAAAACACCATATATTTT
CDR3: CASSNGQGENTIYF

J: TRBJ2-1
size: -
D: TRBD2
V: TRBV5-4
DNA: TGTGCCAGCAGCTCGACCCTCGGGGGGGGGACTCCTCGGGGTGAGCAGTTCTTC
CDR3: CASSSTLGGGTPRGEQFF

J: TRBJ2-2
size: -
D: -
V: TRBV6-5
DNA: TGTGCCAGCAGTTACCCAGGAACCGGGGAGCTGTTTTTT
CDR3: CASSYPGTGELFF

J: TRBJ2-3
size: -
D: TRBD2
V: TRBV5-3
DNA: TGTGCCAGAAGAAATCCCGGGACTAGCGGGGGCGCAGATACGCAGTATTTT
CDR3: CARRNPGTSGGADTQYF

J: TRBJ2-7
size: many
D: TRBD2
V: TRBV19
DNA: TGTGCCAGTAGTATCTCCGGGACTAGCGTTTCCTACGAGCAGTACTTC
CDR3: CASSISGTSVSYEQYF

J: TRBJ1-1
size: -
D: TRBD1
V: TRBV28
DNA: TGTGCCAGCACCCATTCACAGGGGGCTTCAACGGCTTTCTTT
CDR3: CASTHSQGASTAFF

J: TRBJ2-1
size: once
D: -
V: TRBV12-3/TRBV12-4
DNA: TGTGCCAGCAGCCCGAACCAGGGGAGATCTGAGTTCTTC
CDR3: CASSPNQGRSEFF

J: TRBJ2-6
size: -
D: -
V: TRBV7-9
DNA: TGTGCCAGCAGTTGGGCAGGGCCCGCTGGGGCCAACGTCCTGACTTTC
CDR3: CASSWAGPAGANVLTF

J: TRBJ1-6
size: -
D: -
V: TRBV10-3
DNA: TGTGCCGTAGCGACAGGTGAAAATTCACCCCTCCACTTT
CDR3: CAVATGENSPLHF

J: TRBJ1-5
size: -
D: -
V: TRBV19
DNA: TGTGCCAGTCGCAGCGGGGGCCATCAGCCCCAGCATTTT
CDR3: CASRSGGHQPQHF

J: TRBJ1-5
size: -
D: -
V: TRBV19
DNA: TGTGCCAGCGCCCGACAAATTAGCAATCAGCCCCAGCATTTT
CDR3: CASARQISNQPQHF

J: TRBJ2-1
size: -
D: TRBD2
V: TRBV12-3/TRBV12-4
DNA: TGTGCCAGCCGGGGGGGCCGGAATGAGCAGTTCTTC
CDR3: CASRGGRNEQFF

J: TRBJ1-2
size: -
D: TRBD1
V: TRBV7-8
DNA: TGTGCCAGCAGCTTCTTGAGGCGGGACAGCGCCTATGGCTACACCTTC
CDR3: CASSFLRRDSAYGYTF

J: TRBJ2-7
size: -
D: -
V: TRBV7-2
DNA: TGTGCCAGCAGCCCCCGTAACAGAGCCTACGAGCAGTACTTC
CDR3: CASSPRNRAYEQYF

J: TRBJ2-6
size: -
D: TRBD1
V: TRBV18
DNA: TGTGCCAGCTCACCACTGACAGGGACCCTCACTGGGGCCAACGTCCTGACTTTC
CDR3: CASSPLTGTLTGANVLTF

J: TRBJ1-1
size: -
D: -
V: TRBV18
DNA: TGTGCCAGCTCGCAAGACAGAAACACTGAAGCTTTCTTT
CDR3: CASSQDRNTEAFF

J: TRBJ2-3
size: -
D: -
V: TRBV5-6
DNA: TGTGCCAGCAGACCTATTTACTCCGGTTTGGATACGCAGTATTTT
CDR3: CASRPIYSGLDTQYF

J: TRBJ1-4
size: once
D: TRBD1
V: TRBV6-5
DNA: TGTGCCAGCAGTTACCATGACAGGGGGCGGGGAGAAAAACTGTTTTTT
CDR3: CASSYHDRGRGEKLFF

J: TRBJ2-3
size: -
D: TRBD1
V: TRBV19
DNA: TGTGCCAGTAATACCGGGACAGTCAGTGGTACGCAGTATTTT
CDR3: CASNTGTVSGTQYF

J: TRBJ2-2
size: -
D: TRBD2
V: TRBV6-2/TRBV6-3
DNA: TGTGCCAGCAGTCCGCGGGGGAAGTCCGGCGGGGAGCTGTTTTTT
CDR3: CASSPRGKSGGELFF

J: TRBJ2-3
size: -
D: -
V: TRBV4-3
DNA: TGCGCCAGCAGCCAAGATTATGACAGGAGTGGACCGCGCACAGATACGCAGTATTTT
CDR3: CASSQDYDRSGPRTDTQYF

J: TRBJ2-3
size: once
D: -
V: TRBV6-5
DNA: TGTGCCAGCAGTTACGATGGCGGGCAGTTGACAGATACGCAGTATTTT
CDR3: CASSYDGGQLTDTQYF

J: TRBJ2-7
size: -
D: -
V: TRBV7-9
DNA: TGTGCCAGCAGCGCGACGAACCTGGGGGGACAGTTGAACTTC
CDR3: CASSATNLGGQLNF

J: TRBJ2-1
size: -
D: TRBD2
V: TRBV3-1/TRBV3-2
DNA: TGTGCCAGCAGCCCAACTAGCGGGGGGGCCCCCGAGCAGTTCTTC
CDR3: CASSPTSGGAPEQFF

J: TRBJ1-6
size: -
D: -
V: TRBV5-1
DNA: TGCGCCAGCAGCCCCTCCGGGGGGTCCTATAATTCACCCCTCCACTTT
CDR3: CASSPSGGSYNSPLHF

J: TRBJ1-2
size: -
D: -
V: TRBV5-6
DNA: TGTGCCAGCATCCTGGGGGGGTTCATTCATGGCTACACCTTC
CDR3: CASILGGFIHGYTF

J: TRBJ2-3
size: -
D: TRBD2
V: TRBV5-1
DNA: TGCGCCAGCAGCTTGATGCCTAGCGGGGACAACACAGATACGCAGTATTTT
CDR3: CASSLMPSGDNTDTQYF

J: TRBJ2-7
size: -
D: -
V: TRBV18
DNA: TGTGCCAGCTCACCCGAGCCGGCGGTTTCCTACGAGCAGTACTTC
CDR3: CASSPEPAVSYEQYF

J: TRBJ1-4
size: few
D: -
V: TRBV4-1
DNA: TGCGCCAGCAGCCAAGAGAGGGGGTACGGTGAAAAACTGTTTTTT
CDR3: CASSQERGYGEKLFF

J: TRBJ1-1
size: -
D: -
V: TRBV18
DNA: TGTGCCAGCTCACCACAGGGAGAGACTGAAGCTTTCTTT
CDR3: CASSPQGETEAFF

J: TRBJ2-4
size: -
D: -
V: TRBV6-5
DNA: TGTGCCAGCCAAAATGTGGCCAAAAACATTCAGTACTTC
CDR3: CASQNVAKNIQYF

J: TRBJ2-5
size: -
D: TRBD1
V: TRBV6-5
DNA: TGTGCCAGCAGTTACGACAGGGGGGCGACCCAGTACTTC
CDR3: CASSYDRGATQYF

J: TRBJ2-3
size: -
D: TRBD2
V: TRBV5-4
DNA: TGTGCCAGCTTGACTAGCGGGGACACAGATACGCAGTATTTT
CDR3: CASLTSGDTDTQYF

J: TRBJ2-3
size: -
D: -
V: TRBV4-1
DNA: TGCGCCAGCAGCACAGGGTCCACAGATACGCAGTATTTT
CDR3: CASSTGSTDTQYF

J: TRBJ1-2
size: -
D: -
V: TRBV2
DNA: TGTGCCAGCAGTGAATCCAGTGCATCCGTTGATTCCTATGGCTACACCTTC
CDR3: CASSESSASVDSYGYTF

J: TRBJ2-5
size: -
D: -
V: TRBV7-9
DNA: TGTGCCTCACGGGGGAACCAAGAGACCCAGTACTTC
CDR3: CASRGNQETQYF

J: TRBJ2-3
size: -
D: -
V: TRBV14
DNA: TGTGCCAGCAGCCAAGATCTGGCCTCGTACACAGATACGCAGTATTTT
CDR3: CASSQDLASYTDTQYF

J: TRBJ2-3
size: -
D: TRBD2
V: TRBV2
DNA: TGTGCCAGCAGCGCCCCCGCAGGGAGGGGTACAGATACGCAGTATTTT
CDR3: CASSAPAGRGTDTQYF

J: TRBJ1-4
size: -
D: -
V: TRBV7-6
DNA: TGTGCCAGCAGCTTAGGACAGGCAACTAATGAAAAACTGTTTTTT
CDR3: CASSLGQATNEKLFF

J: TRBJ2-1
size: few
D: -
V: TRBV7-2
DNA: TGTGCCAGCAGAAGGCAGTGGGCCAGCACCTACAATGAGCAGTTCTTC
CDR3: CASRRQWASTYNEQFF

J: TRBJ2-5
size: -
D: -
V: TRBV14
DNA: TGTGCCAGCAGCCGTACCATCTATCTGGAGACCCAGTACTTC
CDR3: CASSRTIYLETQYF

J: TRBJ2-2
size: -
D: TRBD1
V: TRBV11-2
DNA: TGTGCCAGCAGCTTTATGCCGGGACAGGGGTTTGTTGTCACCGGGGAGCTGTTTTTT
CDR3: CASSFMPGQGFVVTGELFF

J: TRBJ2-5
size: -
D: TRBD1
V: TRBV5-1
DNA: TGCGCCAGCAGCACGTCAGGGGGCGTAGAGACCCAGTACTTC
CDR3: CASSTSGGVETQYF

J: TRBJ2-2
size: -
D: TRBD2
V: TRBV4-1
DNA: TGCGCCAGCAGCCCTGGAAGCGGGGAGAACACCGGGGAGCTGTTTTTT
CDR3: CASSPGSGENTGELFF

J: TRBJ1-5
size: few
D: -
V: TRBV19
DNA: TGTGCCAGTAGTATTGTCGCCGGGGGGCGAGGCAATCAGCCCCAGCATTTT
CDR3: CASSIVAGGRGNQPQHF

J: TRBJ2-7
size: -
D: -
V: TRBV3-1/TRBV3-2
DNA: TGTGCCAGCAGCCAAGAAACATTTGGGGACTTATACGAGCAGTACTTC
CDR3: CASSQETFGDLYEQYF

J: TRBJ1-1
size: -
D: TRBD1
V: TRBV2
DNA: TGTGCCAGCAGGACGGACAGGGGGTCTGAAGCTTTCTTT
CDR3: CASRTDRGSEAFF

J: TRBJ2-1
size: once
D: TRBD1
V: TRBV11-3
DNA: TGTGCCAGCAGCTTAGATTCGTGGGACAGGGGGGTCAATGAGCAGTTCTTC
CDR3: CASSLDSWDRGVNEQFF

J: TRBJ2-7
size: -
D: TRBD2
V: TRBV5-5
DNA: TGTGCCAGCAGCCCGGCCTGGGAGCGGGGGGGCTACGAGCAGTACTTC
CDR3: CASSPAWERGGYEQYF

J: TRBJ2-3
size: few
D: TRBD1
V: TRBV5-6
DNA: TGTGCCAGCAGCCACCCGACAGGGTCCACAGATACGCAGTATTTT
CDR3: CASSHPTGSTDTQYF

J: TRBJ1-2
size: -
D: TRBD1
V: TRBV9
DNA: TGTGCCAGCAGCGAGGGGGGACAGGGCTATGGCTACACCTTC
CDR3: CASSEGGQGYGYTF